A single sample is the source of the 7 T cell receptor beta chains below, sequenced in a study of beta chain features in type 1 diabetes. Expressed TCRB transcripts were sequenced because the isolated RNA had all been reverse transcribed beforehand. The method was immunoSEQ multiplex PCR; TCRdb's version includes in-frame clones alone and lacks a portion of them. There are under 300,000 clones in the sample; 27% occur only once, and 3% to 4% lies in the top ten. Sequencing was done on a sample of central memory CD4+ T cells from blood. All receptors come from a man aged 25 to 40 in good health.

CDR3 nucleotide sequence: TGTGCCTGGACCCCTGTGTCAGATACGCAGTATTTT. It encodes CAWTPVSDTQYF. The V call is TRBV30, the J call TRBJ2-3; the D is unclear. Germline CDR1 and CDR2: GTSNPN and SVGIG (reference sequence). V lost 4 bases to trimming and J lost 4 bases, with 9 bases between them. The CDR3 has 12 residues.

Comments on this clone: Other nucleotide sequences from this sample produce the same CDR3. The gene calls are TRBV6-6 and TRBJ2-5; the D gene is possibly TRBD1 (6 bases). Trimming pared 0 bases from V and 3 bases from J, leaving 8 bases between. Germline lookup yields CDR1 MNHNY and CDR2 SVGAGI (reference sequence). The CDR3 covers 14 residues. In DNA form, the CDR3 reads TGTGCCAGCAGTTACTCAAACAGGGAAGAGACCCAGTACTTC. Protein: CASSYSNREETQYF.

The V call is TRBV5-6, the J call TRBJ2-7; 8 positions agree with TRBD2. This CDR3 region has 15 residues. Germline values: CDR1 SGHDT, CDR2 YYEEEE. The V and J ends lost 0 bases and 7 bases, in that order; junction bases with no gene match: 9. The CDR3 is CASSLARLAGGEQYF. The CDR3 bases are TGTGCCAGCAGCTTGGCCCGTCTAGCGGGCGGAGAGCAGTACTTC. The full variable domain, in which reference TRBV5-6 and TRBJ2-7 provide the parts outside the CDR3, is DAGVTQSPTHLIKTRGQQVTLRCSPKSGHDTVSWYQQALGQGPQFIFQYYEEEERQRGNFPDRFSGHQFPNYSSELNVNALLLGDSALYLCASSLARLAGGEQYFGPGTRLTVT.

The sample holds a few counts of this clone. The chain recombines TRBV7-2 with TRBJ2-5; D remains unclear. V was trimmed by 2 bases and J by 0 bases, leaving 4 bases between them. The CDR3 runs to 13 residues. CDR1 and CDR2 (germline): SGHTA, FQGNSA. The CDR3 spells CASSLSNQETQYF. CDR3 bases: TGTGCCAGCAGCTTAAGCAACCAAGAGACCCAGTACTTC.

The rearrangement uses TRBV11-2 and TRBJ2-7; weak D call: TRBD1 (6 bases). The CDR3 has 15 amino acids. Germline V gene lookup returns CDR1 SGHAT and CDR2 FQNNGV. Trimming stripped 6 bases from V and 0 bases from J, with 15 bases between. In DNA, the CDR3 is TGTGCCAGCAGACCCCTCCGGGACAACTCCTACGAGCAGTACTTC. Encoded protein: CASRPLRDNSYEQYF. Full variable domain (outside the CDR3, taken from reference TRBV11-2 and TRBJ2-7): EAGVAQSPRYKIIEKRQSVAFWCNPISGHATLYWYQQILGQGPKLLIQFQNNGVVDDSQLPKDRFSAERLKGVDSTLKIQPAKLEDSAVYLCASRPLRDNSYEQYFGPGTRLTVT.

The chain joins TRBV2 to TRBJ2-2; D unclear. The CDR3 contains 14 residues. The V end lost 5 bases, the J end lost 7 bases, and 14 bases lay between the germline ends. Germline V lookup: CDR1 SNHLY, CDR2 FYNNEI. CDR3 nucleotides: TGTGCCAGCAGTTTCTCCGCCTCGATCGGGGAGCTGTTTTTT. It codes for CASSFSASIGELFF.

V and J are TRBV2 and TRBJ2-6; D is unresolved. V was trimmed by 7 bases and J by 0 bases, leaving 16 bases between them. The CDR3 is made up of 17 amino acids. Looked up from germline, CDR1 is SNHLY and CDR2 is FYNNEI. The CDR3 region is CASTGPGGISGANVLTF. The CDR3 coding sequence is TGTGCCAGCACTGGCCCCGGCGGAATCTCTGGGGCCAACGTCCTGACTTTC.